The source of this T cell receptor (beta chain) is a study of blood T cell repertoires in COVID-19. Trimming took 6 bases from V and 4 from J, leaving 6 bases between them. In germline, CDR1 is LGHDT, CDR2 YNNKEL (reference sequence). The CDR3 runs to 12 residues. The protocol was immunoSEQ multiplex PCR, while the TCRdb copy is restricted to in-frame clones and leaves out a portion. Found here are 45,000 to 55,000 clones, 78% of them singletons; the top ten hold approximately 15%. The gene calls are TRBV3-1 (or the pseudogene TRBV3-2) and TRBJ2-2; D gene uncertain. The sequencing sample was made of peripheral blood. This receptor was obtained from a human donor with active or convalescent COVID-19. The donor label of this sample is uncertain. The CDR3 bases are TGTGCCAGCAGACAGACCACCGGGGAGCTGTTTTTT. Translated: CASRQTTGELFF.